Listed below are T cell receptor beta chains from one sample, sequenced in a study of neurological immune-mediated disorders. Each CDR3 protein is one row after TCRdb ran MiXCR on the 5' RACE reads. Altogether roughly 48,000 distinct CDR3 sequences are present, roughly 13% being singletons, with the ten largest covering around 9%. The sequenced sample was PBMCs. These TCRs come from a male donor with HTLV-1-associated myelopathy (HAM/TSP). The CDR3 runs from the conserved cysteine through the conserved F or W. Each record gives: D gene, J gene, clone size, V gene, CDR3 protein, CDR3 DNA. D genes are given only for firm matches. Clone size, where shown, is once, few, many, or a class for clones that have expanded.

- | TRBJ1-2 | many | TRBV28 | CASWTDYGYTF | TGTGCCAGCTGGACAGACTATGGCTACACCTTC
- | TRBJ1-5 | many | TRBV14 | CASSQSGSNQPQHF | TGTGCCAGCAGCCAATCTGGAAGCAATCAGCCCCAGCATTTT
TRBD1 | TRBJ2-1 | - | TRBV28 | CASSSRGTVGSRDDQFF | TGTGCCAGCAGCTCCCGAGGGACAGTTGGATCTCGGGATGATCAGTTCTTC
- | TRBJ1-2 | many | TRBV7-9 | CASSLGRTTQGGYTF | TGTGCCAGCAGCTTAGGTCGGACCACCCAGGGAGGCTACACCTTC
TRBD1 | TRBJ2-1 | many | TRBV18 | CASSPGTGQNEQFF | TGTGCCAGCTCACCAGGGACAGGACAGAATGAGCAGTTCTTC
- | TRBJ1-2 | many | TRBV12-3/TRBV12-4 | CASSLVPPGSSYTF | TGTGCCAGCAGTTTAGTTCCGCCCGGGTCGAGCTACACCTTC
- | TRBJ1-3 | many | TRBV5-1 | CASRQPNEGNTIYF | TGCGCCAGCCGTCAACCAAACGAAGGAAACACCATATATTTT
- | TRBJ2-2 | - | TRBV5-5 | CASSSGPGKHRELFF | TGTGCCAGCAGCTCGGGACCGGGAAAACACCGGGAGCTGTTTTTT
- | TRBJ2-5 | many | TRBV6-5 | CASSYSIGQGHETQYF | TGTGCCAGCAGTTACTCGATTGGGCAGGGGCATGAGACCCAGTACTTC
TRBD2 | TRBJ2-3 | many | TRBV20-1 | CSARDFTSGGVGTDTQYF | TGCAGTGCTAGAGATTTTACTAGCGGGGGGGTTGGCACAGATACGCAGTATTTT
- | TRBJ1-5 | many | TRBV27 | CASSLFRVGQPQHF | TGTGCCAGCAGTTTATTCCGGGTGGGCCAGCCCCAGCATTTT
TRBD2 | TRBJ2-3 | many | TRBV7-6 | CASSNGRGAYTDTQYF | TGTGCCAGCAGCAACGGGAGGGGGGCCTACACAGATACGCAGTATTTT
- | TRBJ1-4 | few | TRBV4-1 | CASSQVANPTNEKLFF | TGCGCCAGCAGCCAAGTAGCTAACCCCACTAATGAAAAACTGTTTTTT
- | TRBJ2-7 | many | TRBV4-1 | CASSQDLGSYEQYF | TGCGCCAGCAGCCAAGATCTGGGCAGCTACGAGCAGTACTTC
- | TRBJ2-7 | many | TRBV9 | CASSVDSNSPSNEQYF | TGTGCCAGCAGCGTAGACTCGAACAGTCCTTCGAACGAGCAGTACTTC
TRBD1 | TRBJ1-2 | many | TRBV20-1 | CSARGTGGLHYGYTF | TGCAGTGCTAGAGGGACAGGAGGACTACACTATGGCTACACCTTC
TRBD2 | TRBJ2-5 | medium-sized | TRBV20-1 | CSARAFSGGRETQYF | TGCAGTGCTAGAGCGTTTAGCGGGGGACGAGAGACCCAGTACTTC
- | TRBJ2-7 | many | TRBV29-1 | CSVVEDSYEQYF | TGCAGCGTTGTGGAGGACTCCTACGAGCAGTACTTC
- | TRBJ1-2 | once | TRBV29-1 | CSIGDYGGYTF | TGCAGCATCGGGGACTACGGTGGCTACACATTC
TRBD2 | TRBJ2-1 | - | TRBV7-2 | CASSLQRGGLHEQFF | TGTGCCAGCAGCTTACAACGGGGGGGCCTCCATGAGCAGTTCTTC
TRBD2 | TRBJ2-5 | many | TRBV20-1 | CSAAPRGAPPETQYF | TGCAGTGCTGCGCCGCGGGGGGCCCCTCCAGAGACCCAGTACTTC
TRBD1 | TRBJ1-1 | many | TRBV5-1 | CASSPGTGGVATEAFF | TGCGCCAGCAGCCCCGGGACAGGAGGTGTAGCCACTGAAGCTTTCTTT
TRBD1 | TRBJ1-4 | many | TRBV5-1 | CASSPGQAEKLFF | TGCGCCAGCAGCCCCGGACAGGCTGAAAAACTGTTTTTT
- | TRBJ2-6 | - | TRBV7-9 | CASSLWATGANVMTF | -